Shown below are 23 T cell receptor beta chains from a single sample sequenced in a study of shared clonotypes between healthy human individuals. Some clones are missing from TCRdb's copy, which holds only in-frame ones; the method was immunoSEQ multiplex PCR. There are 2 million to 2.5 million clones in the sample; around 95% occur only once, and over 0.1% lies in the top ten. Sequenced sample: naive CD4+ T cells sorted from blood. Subset denoted: CD45RA+ positively selected. The receptor source for this set is a man aged 18-30 years in good health.

This chain uses TRBV6-1 with TRBJ2-7; D ambiguous. The CDR3 has 13 amino acids. CDR1 is MNHNS, CDR2 SASEGT, per germline. Between the trimmed V and J ends, which lost 8 bases and 4 bases, there was a span of 15 bases. For the CDR3, the DNA is TGTGCCAGCGTGACACCCCTCTCGTACGAGCAGTACTTC. As protein: CASVTPLSYEQYF.

The chain has TRBV10-3 and TRBJ1-1, with D unresolved. The germline gives CDR1 ENHRY, CDR2 SYGVKD. V was trimmed by 4 bases and J by 0 bases, leaving 6 bases between them. This CDR3 region has 13 residues. This CDR3 reads CAISATVNTEAFF. CDR3 in DNA: TGTGCCATCAGTGCGACCGTGAACACTGAAGCTTTCTTT.

This chain uses TRBV6-4 with TRBJ2-7, with TRBD2 identical over 7 bases. The CDR3 totals 17 residues. Per germline, CDR1 MRHNA and CDR2 SNTAGT. With 6 bases clipped from V and 0 bases from J, the junction kept 14 bases outside the gene matches. This CDR3 is CASRTPMRLAISYEQYF. As DNA, the CDR3 is TGTGCCAGCAGGACCCCCATGAGACTAGCAATCTCCTACGAGCAGTACTTC.

This clone was detected only once. The CDR3 loop reads CASRRPSGVNTEAFF. CDR3 bases: TGTGCCAGCAGACGCCCATCAGGAGTGAACACTGAAGCTTTCTTT. V usage is TRBV28 and J usage is TRBJ1-1; D gene ambiguous. With 6 bases removed from V and 0 bases from J, the gap between germline ends came to 14 bases. Per germline, CDR1 MDHEN and CDR2 SYDVKM. CDR3 length: 15 residues.

For this clone: The germline gene is not matched at one end of the junction; a read error may be the cause. The rearrangement uses TRBV7-7 and TRBJ2-3, with 7 bases lining up with TRBD2. This CDR3 region has 15 residues. Germline CDR1 SSHAT, CDR2 FNYEAQ (reference sequence). The CDR3 loop reads CASSQSGTSTDTQYF. In DNA, the CDR3 is TGTGCTAGCAGTCAAAGCGGGACTAGCACAGATACGCAGTATTTT.

The chain employs TRBV2 and TRBJ1-5; D may be TRBD1 (5 bases). This CDR3 spans 13 amino acids. Germline CDR1 SNHLY, CDR2 FYNNEI. V was shortened by 4 bases and J by 8 bases, with 12 bases between the two germline ends. In nucleotides, the CDR3 is TGTGCCAGCAGTGTTGGGGCCCCAGAGCCCCAGCATTTT. As protein: CASSVGAPEPQHF.

The chain employs TRBV5-5 and TRBJ1-5, with 7 positions matching TRBD1. V shed 0 bases and J 5 bases; nucleotides not matched to a gene: 14. Germline CDR1 reads SGHKS; CDR2 reads YYEKEE (reference sequence). The CDR3 loop spans 18 amino acids. The CDR3 protein is CASSLGAERAGGDQPQHF. The CDR3, as DNA: TGTGCCAGCAGCTTGGGGGCGGAGAGGGCAGGGGGTGATCAGCCCCAGCATTTT.

Comment on this clone: Germline is not matched at one junction end, which may reflect a read error. This chain links TRBV7-7 with TRBJ2-2, with a tentative D call TRBD2 (6 bases). This CDR3 spans 16 amino acids. Germline V gene lookup returns CDR1 SSHAT and CDR2 FNYEAQ (reference sequence). DNA of the CDR3: TGTGCTAGCAGCGAACTCCGGGCCGGGGGAACCGGGGAGCTGTTTTTT. Protein product: CASSELRAGGTGELFF.

The V gene is TRBV4-3, the J gene TRBJ2-2; TRBD2 agrees at 13 bases. Germline CDR1 and CDR2: LGHNA and YSLEER. The CDR3 sequence is 15 residues long. After removal of 4 bases from V and 8 bases from J, the junction contained 4 bases not matched to a gene. The CDR3 reads CASSRTSGGAGELFF. The DNA for the CDR3 is TGCGCCAGCAGCCGAACTAGCGGGGGGGCAGGGGAGCTGTTTTTT.

The chain has TRBV5-6 and TRBJ2-1; D is possibly TRBD1 (5 bases). The CDR3 spans 17 residues. Trimming took off 4 bases at V and 7 bases at J, with 24 bases between the two ends. The germline gives CDR1 SGHDT, CDR2 YYEEEE. CDR3: CASSLVAGKATLNEQFF. The CDR3 nucleotides are TGTGCCAGCAGCCTGGTCGCAGGGAAGGCTACATTGAATGAGCAGTTCTTC.

This chain links TRBV9 with TRBJ2-5, with unresolved D. Germline assignment: CDR1 SGDLS and CDR2 YYNGEE. CDR3 length equals 16 residues. V dropped 0 bases and J dropped 0 bases, with 12 bases sitting between them. The CDR3 here is CASSVGVAEYQETQYF. The CDR3 DNA reads TGTGCCAGCAGCGTAGGGGTAGCTGAGTACCAAGAGACCCAGTACTTC.

The gene calls are TRBV15 and TRBJ1-5; D gene uncertain. V was pared by 1 base and J by 3 bases, with 10 bases between. The CDR3 loop spans 15 amino acids. Germline V gene sequence: CDR1 LNHNV, CDR2 YYDKDF (reference sequence). The DNA of the CDR3 is TGTGCCACCAGCAGAGTGGTGGAGGCCAATCAGCCCCAGCATTTT. It specifies CATSRVVEANQPQHF.

This clone was seen just once. V is TRBV6-4 and J is TRBJ2-4; a weak D match, TRBD2 (5 bases). The CDR3 is made up of 15 amino acids. CDR1 is MRHNA, CDR2 SNTAGT, per germline. The V and J ends lost 8 bases and 4 bases respectively, with 18 bases between them. CDR3 sequence: CASAEEVRKKNIQYF. The DNA for the CDR3 is TGTGCCAGCGCAGAGGAGGTCCGGAAGAAAAACATTCAGTACTTC.

CDR3 coding DNA: TGCGCCAGCAGCCCTCGAGGGGAGCCCTACGAGCAGTACTTC. Its translation is CASSPRGEPYEQYF. The chain is built from TRBV5-1 and TRBJ2-7; either TRBD1 or TRBD2 may supply D (5 bases each). V shed 4 bases and J shed 2 bases, with 13 bases lying between them. The CDR3 loop spans 14 amino acids. The germline gives CDR1 SGHRS, CDR2 YFSETQ.

The V gene is TRBV28, the J gene TRBJ1-1; 8 bases are a match to TRBD1. This CDR3 has 16 amino acids. CDR1 is MDHEN and CDR2 is SYDVKM in the germline V gene. The V gene end was trimmed by 0 bases and the J gene end by 11 bases; junction bases not matched to a gene: 14. The CDR3 sequence is CASSLWDRDSPPGAFF. CDR3 DNA: TGTGCCAGCAGTTTATGGGACAGGGACTCCCCCCCAGGGGCTTTCTTT.

Comments on this clone: This specimen includes other DNA sequences encoding the same CDR3. The rearrangement links TRBV6-5 to TRBJ1-1, with a possible D match to TRBD1 (6 bases). The germline V and J ends were trimmed by 2 bases and 1 base, with 11 bases remaining between them. From germline, CDR1 is MNHEY and CDR2 SVGAGI. CDR3 size: 15 residues. The CDR3 protein is CASSYTGTTNTEAFF. CDR3 nucleotides: TGTGCCAGCAGTTACACCGGGACAACGAACACTGAAGCTTTCTTT.

The V call is TRBV2, the J call TRBJ2-5; 9 nucleotides agree with TRBD1. With V trimmed by 7 bases and J by 3 bases, 6 bases remained unmatched. The V gene's germline CDR1 is SNHLY and CDR2 FYNNEI. The CDR3 spans 14 residues. In DNA, the CDR3 is TGTGCCAGCATCGGACAGGGGACAAAAGAGACCCAGTACTTC. Amino acids: CASIGQGTKETQYF. Variable domain in full (rest from reference TRBV2 and TRBJ2-5): EPEVTQTPSHQVTQMGQEVILRCVPISNHLYFYWYRQILGQKVEFLVSFYNNEISEKSEIFDDQFSVERPDGSNFTLKIRSTKLEDSAMYFCASIGQGTKETQYFGPGTRLLVL.

The DNA of the CDR3 is TGTGCCAGCAGTTCGGGACAGGCTTACACAGATACGCAGTATTTT. Protein: CASSSGQAYTDTQYF. The chain links TRBV6-5 to TRBJ2-3; 8 positions agree with TRBD1. V lost 4 bases and J lost 2; bases outside the gene matches: 5. CDR1 and CDR2 (germline): MNHEY, SVGAGI. The CDR3 runs 15 residues.

The chain has TRBV18 and TRBJ1-1; the match to TRBD1 covers 7 bases. Unmatched junction bases numbered 4, after V lost 0 bases and J lost 6 bases. This CDR3 spans 14 amino acids. Germline V CDR1 and CDR2: KGHSH, LQKENI. The CDR3 DNA is TGTGCCAGCTCACCACCGACAGGGTTCCCTGAAGCTTTCTTT. This codes for CASSPPTGFPEAFF.

This clone was seen more than once but under ten times. The gene calls are TRBV30 and TRBJ2-1; a possible D gene is TRBD2 (6 bases). The CDR3 is 15 amino acids. V lost 0 bases and J 6 bases, leaving 15 bases between the germline ends. The germline V gene has CDR1 GTSNPN and CDR2 SVGIG (reference sequence). The CDR3: CAWSVGGTQVNEQFF. In nucleotides, the CDR3 is TGTGCCTGGAGTGTAGGCGGGACTCAAGTCAATGAGCAGTTCTTC.

Only one count was recorded for this clone. The chain combines TRBV28 with TRBJ1-2, with D tentatively TRBD1 (6 bases). The germline CDR1 and CDR2 sequences are MDHEN and SYDVKM. V was clipped by 6 bases and J by 6 bases, with 14 bases between them. The CDR3 covers 13 residues. CDR3 region: CASRQQGSDGYTF. The CDR3 nucleotides are TGTGCCAGCAGGCAACAGGGTTCCGATGGCTACACCTTC.

As regards this clone: This same CDR3 is encoded by further DNA sequences in the sample. The chain joins TRBV4-1 to TRBJ2-7, with 11 positions matching TRBD2. The CDR3 consists of 15 residues. Per the germline V gene, CDR1 is MGHRA and CDR2 is YSYEKL. J was trimmed by 2 bases and V by 5 bases; bases with no gene match: 5. CDR3 protein: CASSLGLAGTYEQYF. CDR3 nucleotides: TGCGCCAGCAGCTTAGGACTAGCGGGTACCTACGAGCAGTACTTC.

J is TRBJ2-7 and V is TRBV7-2; unclear D gene. Germline CDR1 and CDR2: SGHTA and FQGNSA. With 3 bases removed from V and 7 bases from J, the gap between germline ends came to 16 bases. The CDR3 runs 14 residues. The CDR3 nucleotides read TGTGCCAGCAGCTTTCGGTTGTGGGAAGGGGAGCAGTACTTC. Encoded protein: CASSFRLWEGEQYF.